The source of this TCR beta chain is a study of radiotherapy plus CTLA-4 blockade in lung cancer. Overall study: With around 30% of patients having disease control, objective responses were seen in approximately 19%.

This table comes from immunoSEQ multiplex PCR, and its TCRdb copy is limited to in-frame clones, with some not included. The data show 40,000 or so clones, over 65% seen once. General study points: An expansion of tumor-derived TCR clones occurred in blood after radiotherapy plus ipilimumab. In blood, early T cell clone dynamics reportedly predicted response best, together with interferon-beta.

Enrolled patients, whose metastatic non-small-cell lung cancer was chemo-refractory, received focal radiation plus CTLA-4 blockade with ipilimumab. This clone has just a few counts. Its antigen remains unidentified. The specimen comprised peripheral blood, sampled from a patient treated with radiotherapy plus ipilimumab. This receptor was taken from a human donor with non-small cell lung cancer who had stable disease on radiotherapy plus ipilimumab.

CDR3 protein: CSAPQGAGSETQYF. CDR3 DNA sequence: TGCAGCGCCCCACAGGGCGCGGGTAGCGAGACCCAGTACTTC. The V call is TRBV29-1, the J call TRBJ2-5; the D gene is possibly TRBD1 (6 bases). V gave up 7 bases and J gave up 5 bases, with 20 bases separating them. CDR3 length: 14 amino acids. Germline values: CDR1 SQVTM, CDR2 ANQGSEA.